Listed here are 27 T cell receptor beta chains from one sample, sequenced in a study of early T cells in non-severe SARS-CoV-2 infection. TCRdb passed the 5' RACE reads through MiXCR, listing each CDR3 protein once. The table has about 76,000 distinct CDR3 sequences, around 10% seen once. Sequencing input: whole blood. The origin of the receptors is an adult who was a healthcare worker with PCR-confirmed SARS-CoV-2 infection or an uninfected control (not recorded which).

The genes are TRBV5-1 and TRBJ2-7; TRBD2 agrees at 8 bases. The germline V gene encodes CDR1 SGHRS and CDR2 YFSETQ. CDR3 length equals 15 residues. The J segment lost 6 bases and the V segment lost 4 bases, leaving 12 bases of the junction unmatched. Here the CDR3 reads CASSTWVSGDGEQYF. The CDR3, as DNA: TGCGCCAGCAGCACATGGGTTAGCGGGGATGGCGAGCAGTACTTC.

This clonotype occurred many times. This chain links TRBV18 with TRBJ2-7; no clear D gene. The germline gives CDR1 KGHSH, CDR2 LQKENI. The CDR3 length is 13 residues. Trimming stripped 3 bases from V and 1 base from J, with 7 bases between. The CDR3 DNA is TGTGCCAGCTCACCCCCGGAATCCTACGAGCAGTACTTC. It is translated as CASSPPESYEQYF.

The V and J genes are TRBV12-3 or TRBV12-4 and TRBJ1-2, with a tentative D call TRBD1 (6 bases). The CDR3 contains 14 residues. V shed 6 bases and J shed 2 bases, with 13 bases lying between them. The CDR3 region is CASSLSGQNYGYTF. The CDR3 DNA reads as TGTGCCAGCAGCCTATCCGGACAGAACTATGGCTACACCTTC.

The chain couples TRBV20-1 to TRBJ1-2; D unresolved. CDR1 DFQATT and CDR2 SNEGSKA come from the germline V gene (reference sequence). The CDR3 contains 13 residues. V was trimmed by 1 base and J by 5 bases, leaving 11 bases between them. The CDR3, as DNA: TGCAGTGCTAGAGGAGGGAAGACGTATGGCTACACCTTC. This sequence encodes CSARGGKTYGYTF.

This clonotype was counted at least ten times. The rearrangement uses TRBV6-5 and TRBJ2-3; 10 bases are shared with TRBD2. This CDR3 region has 14 residues. Looked up from germline, CDR1 is MNHEY and CDR2 is SVGAGI. Unmatched junction bases numbered 5, after V lost 11 bases and J lost 0 bases. DNA for the CDR3: TGTGCCGCCCGTAGCGGGGGGAGCACAGATACGCAGTATTTT. This gives the protein CAARSGGSTDTQYF.

This sequence joins TRBV7-8 and TRBJ2-1; no clear D gene. This CDR3 has 14 amino acids. Trimming removed 0 bases from V and 9 bases from J, with 12 bases in between. Looked up from germline, CDR1 is SGHVS and CDR2 is FQNEAQ. The CDR3 nucleotides read TGTGCCAGCAGCTTAGCCGGCAGGTTTGGTGAGCAGTTCTTC. This translates into CASSLAGRFGEQFF.

This clonotype has at least ten counts. The rearrangement joins TRBV6-6 to TRBJ2-5, with 8 bases lining up with TRBD1. With V trimmed by 5 bases and J by 7 bases, 9 bases remained unmatched. This CDR3 has 14 amino acids. Germline V gene data show CDR1 as MNHNY and CDR2 as SVGAGI (reference sequence). DNA for the CDR3: TGTGCCAGCAGTCGCACAGGGGGGCAGGGGACCCAGTACTTC. Amino acid sequence: CASSRTGGQGTQYF.

This chain connects TRBV12-3 or TRBV12-4 to TRBJ2-3, with 13 bases lining up with TRBD2. CDR3 length: 16 amino acids. Trimming removed 6 bases from V and 6 bases from J; junction bases left unmatched: 9. Here the CDR3 DNA reads TGTGCCAGCAGCCCCGAGCTGGGACTAGCGGGGGATACGCAGTATTTT. This gives the protein CASSPELGLAGDTQYF.

V is TRBV27 and J is TRBJ2-1, with no clear D. The germline CDR1 and CDR2 sequences are MNHEY and SMNVEV (reference sequence). V shed 1 base and J shed 7 bases, with 5 bases lying between them. CDR3 length equals 12 residues. CDR3 coding DNA: TGTGCCAGCAGTTTATATGGGAATGAGCAGTTCTTC. Encoded protein: CASSLYGNEQFF.

There are many counts of this clonotype. The chain has TRBV9 and TRBJ2-2, with TRBD1 as a possible D gene (6 bases). Germline V gene data show CDR1 as SGDLS and CDR2 as YYNGEE. Trimming left V 0 bases short and J 1 base short, with 10 bases between. This CDR3 comprises 16 residues. This chain's CDR3 is CASSVGEQGNTGELFF. CDR3 nucleotides: TGTGCCAGCAGCGTAGGAGAACAGGGGAACACCGGGGAGCTGTTTTTT.

The gene calls are TRBV6-5 and TRBJ2-7, with D tentatively TRBD1 (6 bases). There are 15 residues in the CDR3. Germline lookup yields CDR1 MNHEY and CDR2 SVGAGI. The ends were cut back, 0 bases at V and 3 bases at J, with 12 bases in the middle. The DNA of the CDR3 is TGTGCCAGCAGTTACTCGACAGGTACCTTCTACGAGCAGTACTTC. Encoded protein: CASSYSTGTFYEQYF.

This clonotype was seen more than once but under ten times. The V and J genes are TRBV5-1 and TRBJ1-6; 10 nucleotides agree with TRBD1. The CDR3 contains 17 residues. The germline V gene encodes CDR1 SGHRS and CDR2 YFSETQ. The V and J ends lost 0 bases and 6 bases, in that order; junction bases with no gene match: 6. CDR3 in DNA: TGCGCCAGCAGCTTGGGCCGACAGGGGGCCGTTAATTCACCCCTCCACTTT. It is translated as CASSLGRQGAVNSPLHF.

This clonotype was counted at least ten times. The chain links TRBV12-3 or TRBV12-4 to TRBJ2-1; the match to TRBD1 covers 7 bases. Trimming removed 8 bases from V and 2 bases from J; junction bases left unmatched: 9. The CDR3 has 15 residues. CDR3 region: CASRDRDSPYNEQFF. As DNA, the CDR3 is TGTGCCAGCCGCGACCGGGACAGCCCCTACAATGAGCAGTTCTTC.

This clonotype was counted many times. The chain has TRBV11-3 and TRBJ2-2; 9 nucleotides agree with TRBD1. This CDR3 is built from 16 residues. CDR1 and CDR2 from the germline V gene are SGHNT and YENEEA. V gave up 2 bases and J gave up 5 bases; unmatched junction bases: 6. The CDR3 sequence: CASSLRSGTGTGELFF. CDR3 nucleotides: TGTGCCAGCAGCTTACGGTCCGGGACAGGGACCGGGGAGCTGTTTTTT.

This clonotype has at least ten counts. The gene calls are TRBV7-8 and TRBJ2-2; a weak D match, TRBD2 (7 bases). Germline assignment: CDR1 SGHVS and CDR2 FQNEAQ. V was clipped by 2 bases and J by 6 bases, with 10 bases between them. There are 14 residues in the CDR3. The DNA of the CDR3 is TGTGCCAGCAGCTTAAGGGGGAGGGCCGGGGAGCTGTTTTTT. It yields the protein CASSLRGRAGELFF.

This clonotype was observed a few times. The chain carries TRBV7-6 and TRBJ2-2; no reliable D call. Per the germline V gene, CDR1 is SGHVS and CDR2 is FNYEAQ. Trimming pared 2 bases from V and 5 bases from J, leaving 9 bases between. CDR3 length equals 14 residues. This CDR3 is CASSLYFGTGELFF. CDR3 sequence (DNA): TGTGCCAGCAGCTTATATTTTGGGACCGGGGAGCTGTTTTTT.

This clonotype appeared many times. CDR3 sequence: CASCVWTRGCEQFF. The CDR3 region has the DNA TGTGCCAGCTGTGTTTGGACCCGGGGGTGTGAGCAGTTCTTC. This rearrangement joins TRBV6-2 or TRBV6-3 to TRBJ2-1; possibly TRBD2 for D (6 bases). This CDR3 contains 14 residues. With 8 bases removed from V and 9 bases from J, the gap between germline ends came to 20 bases. CDR1 MNHEY and CDR2 SVGEGT come from the germline V gene.

The rearrangement uses TRBV5-1 and TRBJ2-1; D gene unclear. Germline assignment: CDR1 SGHRS and CDR2 YFSETQ. V was cut by 0 bases and J by 9 bases, with 4 bases left in between. This CDR3 comprises 11 residues. The CDR3 DNA sequence: TGCGCCAGCAGCTTGGTTCGTGAGCAGTTCTTC. Translation: CASSLVREQFF.

This clonotype has at least ten counts. The V gene is TRBV25-1, the J gene TRBJ1-5; TRBD1 might be the D (6 bases). Germline lookup yields CDR1 MGHDK and CDR2 SYGVNS. Between the trimmed V and J ends, which lost 10 bases and 1 base, there was a span of 14 bases. The CDR3 extends over 14 amino acids. DNA of the CDR3: TGTGCCACCCCGGTCGGGGGCAGCAATCAGCCCCAGCATTTT. The encoded protein is CATPVGGSNQPQHF.

In this sample, this clonotype turned up many times. The chain combines TRBV5-6 with TRBJ2-7; D not certain. Germline assignment: CDR1 SGHDT and CDR2 YYEEEE. The CDR3 length is 12 residues. V was shortened by 1 base and J by 3 bases, with 5 bases between the two germline ends. CDR3 amino acids: CASSLMNYEQYF. CDR3 bases: TGTGCCAGCAGCTTGATGAACTACGAGCAGTACTTC.

This clonotype was counted many times. The rearrangement uses TRBV11-3 and TRBJ2-2, with D uncertain. The V gene lost 5 bases and the J gene lost 3 bases, with 7 bases spanning the gap. This CDR3 has 13 residues. The germline V gene has CDR1 SGHNT and CDR2 YENEEA. CDR3 nucleotide sequence: TGTGCCAGCAGCATAGGGTACACCGGGGAGCTGTTTTTT. This encodes CASSIGYTGELFF. Complete variable domain (other parts from reference TRBV11-3 and TRBJ2-2): EAGVVQSPRYKIIEKKQPVAFWCNPISGHNTLYWYLQNLGQGPELLIRYENEEAVDDSQLPKDRFSAERLKGVDSTLKIQPAELGDSAVYLCASSIGYTGELFFGEGSRLTVL.

There are many counts of this clonotype. V usage is TRBV3-1 and J usage is TRBJ1-1; D gene ambiguous. Germline V gives CDR1 LGHDT, CDR2 YNNKEL (reference sequence). This CDR3 has 13 residues. V was cut by 6 bases and J by 4 bases, with 12 bases left in between. CDR3 in DNA: TGTGCCAGCAGTACCCAGCGGGGCACTGAAGCTTTCTTT. Its translation is CASSTQRGTEAFF.

This clonotype was recorded a few times. The chain carries TRBV12-3 or TRBV12-4 and TRBJ1-2, with D tentatively TRBD1 (5 bases). Trimming stripped 5 bases from V and 4 bases from J, with 17 bases between. The length of the CDR3 is 15 residues. The CDR3 here is CASSPSGTSSYGYTF. CDR3 coding DNA: TGTGCCAGCAGTCCGTCCGGGACTTCCAGCTATGGCTACACCTTC.

This clonotype was counted a few times. The genes are TRBV20-1 and TRBJ2-7; D is unresolved. Germline V gene data show CDR1 as DFQATT and CDR2 as SNEGSKA (reference sequence). The ends were cut back, 2 bases at V and 2 bases at J, with 4 bases in the middle. This CDR3 spans 11 amino acids. CDR3: CSARRTYEQYF. The CDR3 nucleotides read TGCAGTGCTAGAAGGACCTACGAGCAGTACTTC.

The table lists this clonotype with a few counts. The chain recombines TRBV12-3 or TRBV12-4 with TRBJ1-5; possibly TRBD1 for D (6 bases). The CDR3 extends over 15 amino acids. The V and J ends lost 2 bases and 1 base respectively, with 9 bases between them. The DNA for the CDR3 is TGTGCCAGCAGTTTACAACAGGGAAGCAATCAGCCCCAGCATTTT. Residues: CASSLQQGSNQPQHF.

This clonotype has a handful of counts. The chain carries TRBV5-6 and TRBJ1-4; D not certain. From germline, CDR1 is SGHDT and CDR2 YYEEEE. V was trimmed by 4 bases and J by 5 bases, leaving 15 bases between them. The CDR3 has 15 amino acids. The CDR3 DNA reads as TGTGCCAGCAGCCCGCCGGGAGCGCTAAATGAAAAACTGTTTTTT. Translating gives CASSPPGALNEKLFF. The full variable domain, its missing parts supplied by reference TRBV5-6 and TRBJ1-4, is DAGVTQSPTHLIKTRGQQVTLRCSPKSGHDTVSWYQQALGQGPQFIFQYYEEEERQRGNFPDRFSGHQFPNYSSELNVNALLLGDSALYLCASSPPGALNEKLFFGSGTQLSVL.

This clonotype came up many times. V gene TRBV12-5 combines with J gene TRBJ2-3; TRBD1 matches 9 bases. The CDR3 extends over 14 amino acids. The germline V gene encodes CDR1 LGHNT and CDR2 FRNRAP. J lost 1 base, V lost 5 bases, and 1 base had no gene match. This CDR3 is CASGRDRGTDTQYF. CDR3 bases: TGTGCTAGTGGTCGGGACAGGGGCACAGATACGCAGTATTTT.